These 21 T cell receptor beta chains came from one sample sequenced in a study of early T cells in non-severe SARS-CoV-2 infection (dated by TCRdb to the early 2020s). Receptor libraries were prepared by 5' RACE. The reads were generated on a NextSeq 500. TCRdb applied fastp at Q25 and MiXCR to the public reads, then kept only in-frame beta chains. Every distinct CDR3 protein forms one entry, paired with its most common genes and DNA. Here the sample has tens of thousands of distinct CDR3 sequences; more than 7.5% occur a single time. The ten largest clones represent 3% to 3.5% of the sample. The sequencing input was whole blood. The receptors shown here come from an adult who was a healthcare worker with PCR-confirmed SARS-CoV-2 infection or an uninfected control (not recorded which).

This clonotype was found many times. This sequence joins TRBV7-2 and TRBJ2-5; possibly TRBD2 for D (6 bases). Germline V CDR1 and CDR2: SGHTA, FQGNSA. V was cut by 1 base and J by 4 bases, with 13 bases left in between. The CDR3 covers 15 residues. The CDR3 sequence: CASSLGGAGGETQYF. The DNA for the CDR3 is TGTGCCAGCAGCTTAGGAGGGGCCGGGGGAGAGACCCAGTACTTC.

In this sample, this clonotype turned up a few times. V is TRBV6-5 and J is TRBJ1-1; the D is unclear. Germline assignment: CDR1 MNHEY and CDR2 SVGAGI. This CDR3 contains 15 residues. V was clipped by 5 bases and J by 4 bases, with 17 bases between them. The CDR3 region has the DNA TGTGCCAGCAGTACCCCGTCCGACGGGCGCACTGAAGCTTTCTTT. Translated, it gives CASSTPSDGRTEAFF.

The table lists this clonotype with a few counts. J is TRBJ2-7 and V is TRBV5-1; tentatively, D is TRBD1 (6 bases). From germline, CDR1 is SGHRS and CDR2 YFSETQ. Deletions cut 5 bases from V and 6 bases from J, with 12 bases between. The CDR3 totals 12 residues. The CDR3: CASRMDSPEQYF. In nucleotides, the CDR3 is TGCGCCAGCAGGATGGACAGCCCCGAGCAGTACTTC.

This clonotype ranks as medium-sized (0.01 to 0.1%). The chain couples TRBV5-4 to TRBJ2-7; D is unclear. This CDR3 has 12 amino acids. The ends were cut back, 4 bases at V and 6 bases at J, with 11 bases in the middle. CDR1 and CDR2 from the germline V gene are SGHNT and YYREEE (reference sequence). For the CDR3, the DNA is TGTGCCAGCAGCCTTTCATCCGTCGAGCAGTACTTC. Translated, it gives CASSLSSVEQYF.

This clonotype was seen repeatedly, ten times or more. The CDR3 sequence is CANSREWPPGDEQFF. The CDR3 nucleotides are TGTGCCAACTCCCGGGAGTGGCCCCCTGGGGATGAGCAGTTCTTC. V and J are TRBV7-6 and TRBJ2-1, with D possibly TRBD2 on 6 matching bases. The V end was cut by 10 bases, the J end by 8 bases, with 24 bases between. The CDR3 contains 15 residues. CDR1 is SGHVS, CDR2 FNYEAQ, per germline.

V and J are TRBV27 and TRBJ2-5, with 7 bases fitting TRBD1. The CDR3 covers 14 residues. Germline lookup yields CDR1 MNHEY and CDR2 SMNVEV (reference sequence). V was clipped by 3 bases and J by 0 bases; unmatched bases: 1. The CDR3 protein is CASSFTGDQETQYF. Here the CDR3 DNA reads TGTGCCAGCAGTTTCACAGGGGACCAAGAGACCCAGTACTTC.

The V gene is TRBV7-9, the J gene TRBJ2-7; tentative D call: TRBD1 (6 bases). Germline CDR1 reads SEHNR; CDR2 reads FQNEAQ (reference sequence). V dropped 10 bases and J dropped 4 bases, with 17 bases sitting between them. This CDR3 is 13 amino acids long. The CDR3 is CATQGTGGYEQYF. CDR3 coding DNA: TGTGCCACCCAGGGGACGGGTGGATACGAGCAGTACTTC.

This clonotype came up many times. The rearrangement uses TRBV12-5 and TRBJ1-2, with 10 bases that match TRBD1. The CDR3 is 17 residues long. V dropped 2 bases and J dropped 5; count of bases not matched to a gene: 11. Germline V gives CDR1 LGHNT, CDR2 FRNRAP. The CDR3, as DNA: TGTGCTAGTGGTTTGACCCCCTTGACAGGGGGCTCGTATGGCTACACCTTC. It yields the protein CASGLTPLTGGSYGYTF.

This clonotype occurred many times. The chain uses TRBV18 and TRBJ2-7, with a weak D call TRBD1 (6 bases). Germline V lookup: CDR1 KGHSH, CDR2 LQKENI. V was pared by 6 bases and J by 0 bases, with 9 bases between. CDR3 size: 13 residues. CDR3 residues: CASSPDSSYEQYF. CDR3 DNA: TGTGCCAGCTCGCCGGACAGCTCCTACGAGCAGTACTTC.

This sequence joins TRBV7-9 and TRBJ2-7; 14 nucleotides align to TRBD2. The CDR3 contains 18 residues. Germline values: CDR1 SEHNR, CDR2 FQNEAQ (reference sequence). V gave up 5 bases and J gave up 2 bases; unmatched junction bases: 11. The CDR3 coding sequence is TGTGCCAGCAGCCGCCCCGGGACTAGCGGGAGCCCCCCCTACGAGCAGTACTTC. It encodes CASSRPGTSGSPPYEQYF.

The genes are TRBV7-3 and TRBJ2-3, with D possibly TRBD2 on 6 matching bases. Germline assignment: CDR1 SGHTA and CDR2 FQGTGA. This CDR3 is 15 amino acids long. V lost 4 bases and J lost 3, with 14 bases in between. The CDR3 sequence: CASSSQGGGTDTQYF. In DNA, the CDR3 is TGTGCCAGCAGCTCGCAGGGAGGAGGGACAGATACGCAGTATTTT.

In this sample, this clonotype turned up a few times. The rearrangement uses TRBV28 and TRBJ2-3; a possible D gene is TRBD1 (5 bases). Per the germline V gene, CDR1 is MDHEN and CDR2 is SYDVKM. The CDR3 length is 13 residues. The V end lost 8 bases, the J end lost 8 bases, and 17 bases lay between the germline ends. CDR3: CASLTQGTGTQYF. CDR3 nucleotides: TGTGCCAGCCTCACTCAGGGTACGGGTACGCAGTATTTT.

Ten or more counts support this clonotype. The V call is TRBV20-1, the J call TRBJ2-3, with no clear D. The CDR3 extends over 13 amino acids. Germline V CDR1 and CDR2: DFQATT, SNEGSKA (reference sequence). The CDR3 region is CSGEVRSTDTQYF. The CDR3 DNA reads TGCAGCGGAGAGGTCCGGTCCACAGATACGCAGTATTTT.

This clonotype was found many times. The chain carries TRBV6-6 and TRBJ2-1; 7 nucleotides match TRBD2. The J segment lost 5 bases and the V segment lost 5 bases, leaving 0 bases of the junction unmatched. Germline CDR1 reads MNHNY; CDR2 reads SVGAGI (reference sequence). The CDR3 totals 12 residues. This CDR3 is CASSRGDNEQFF. The CDR3 nucleotides read TGTGCCAGCAGTCGGGGGGACAATGAGCAGTTCTTC.

V and J are TRBV11-2 and TRBJ1-3; possible D gene TRBD1, 6 bases. The CDR3 length is 15 residues. With 4 bases removed from V and 0 bases from J, the gap between germline ends came to 10 bases. Per the germline V gene, CDR1 is SGHAT and CDR2 is FQNNGV. CDR3 amino acids: CASSSTGNSGNTIYF. CDR3 coding DNA: TGTGCCAGCAGCTCTACAGGGAACTCTGGAAACACCATATATTTT.

This clonotype appeared many times. The chain employs TRBV20-1 and TRBJ1-4, with 8 bases identical to TRBD1. The CDR3 has 16 amino acids. CDR1 is DFQATT and CDR2 is SNEGSKA in the germline V gene (reference sequence). Trimming took 6 bases from V and 0 from J; bases not matched to a gene: 9. The CDR3 region is CSAASIQGATNEKLFF. The CDR3 DNA sequence: TGCAGTGCGGCGAGTATACAGGGGGCAACTAATGAAAAACTGTTTTTT.

This clonotype was seen a handful of times. V gene TRBV5-1 combines with J gene TRBJ2-7; 9 nucleotides agree with TRBD2. The CDR3 extends over 14 amino acids. Germline CDR1 and CDR2: SGHRS and YFSETQ. V shed 4 bases, J shed 6 bases, and the junction held 8 bases outside the gene matches. The CDR3 loop reads CASSDGTSPPEQYF. The CDR3 nucleotides are TGCGCCAGCAGCGACGGGACTAGCCCCCCCGAGCAGTACTTC.

In its sample, this clonotype was seen a few times. This chain links TRBV12-3 or TRBV12-4 with TRBJ2-2; 9 nucleotides match TRBD1. The CDR3 runs 15 residues. Germline trimming cut 7 bases from V and 7 bases from J; bases unmatched to any gene: 10. The CDR3 nucleotides read TGTGCCAGCATTATACAGGGGGCGCGTAGCGGGGAGCTGTTTTTT. Translated: CASIIQGARSGELFF.

The chain recombines TRBV20-1 with TRBJ1-2; TRBD1 aligns across 7 bases. The CDR3 has 13 amino acids. Germline values: CDR1 DFQATT, CDR2 SNEGSKA (reference sequence). V lost 6 bases, J lost 4 bases, and 8 bases stayed unmatched. CDR3 loop: CSASEGGGYGYTF. DNA for the CDR3: TGCAGTGCCAGCGAAGGGGGCGGCTATGGCTACACCTTC.

In this sample, this clonotype turned up many times. The chain carries TRBV3-1 and TRBJ2-7; 10 nucleotides align to TRBD1. The germline gives CDR1 LGHDT, CDR2 YNNKEL (reference sequence). This CDR3 spans 14 amino acids. The V and J ends lost 3 bases and 6 bases, in that order; junction bases with no gene match: 5. The CDR3 DNA reads TGTGCCAGCAGCCAGGGACAGGGGATCTCCGAGCAGTACTTC. It encodes CASSQGQGISEQYF.

In this sample, this clonotype turned up many times. V is TRBV28 and J is TRBJ2-3; D might be TRBD1 or TRBD2, each matching 6 bases. There are 14 residues in the CDR3. From germline, CDR1 is MDHEN and CDR2 SYDVKM. V was cut by 8 bases and J by 2 bases, with 14 bases left in between. CDR3 DNA: TGTGCCAGCCACCTGCCGGGGGCCACAGATACGCAGTATTTT. Its protein is CASHLPGATDTQYF. Complete variable domain (other parts from reference TRBV28 and TRBJ2-3): DVKVTQSSRYLVKRTGEKVFLECVQDMDHENMFWYRQDPGLGLRLIYFSYDVKMKEKGDIPEGYSVSREKKERFSLILESASTNQTSMYLCASHLPGATDTQYFGPGTRLTVL.